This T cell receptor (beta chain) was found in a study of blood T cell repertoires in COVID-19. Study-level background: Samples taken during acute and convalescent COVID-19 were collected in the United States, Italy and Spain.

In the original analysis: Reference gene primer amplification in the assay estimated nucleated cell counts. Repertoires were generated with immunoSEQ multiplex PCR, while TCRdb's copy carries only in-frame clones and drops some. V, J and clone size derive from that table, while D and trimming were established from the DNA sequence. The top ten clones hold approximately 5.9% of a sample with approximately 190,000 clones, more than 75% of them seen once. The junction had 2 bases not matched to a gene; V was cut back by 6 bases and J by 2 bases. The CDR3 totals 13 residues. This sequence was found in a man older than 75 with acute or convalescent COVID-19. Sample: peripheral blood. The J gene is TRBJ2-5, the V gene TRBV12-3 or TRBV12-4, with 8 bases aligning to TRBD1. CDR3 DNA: TGTGCCAGCAGAAGGACAGGGCAAGAGACCCAGTACTTC. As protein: CASRRTGQETQYF.